This TCR beta chain was obtained from a study of kidney transplant recipient with SARS-CoV-2 infection. The CDR3 length is 18 residues. Deletions cut 6 bases from V and 4 bases from J, with 24 bases between. The germline gives CDR1 MNHEY, CDR2 SVGAGI. TCRdb itself ran the reads through MiXCR, one entry per CDR3 protein. In the table there are about 240,000 distinct CDR3 sequences, around 26% of which are singletons. The table lists this clonotype with many counts. The genes are TRBV6-5 and TRBJ2-2; D is perhaps TRBD2 (6 bases). The source of this sequence is a male patient between 25 and 40 years old who had COVID-19 and was a kidney transplant recipient. The graft donor may have contributed some T cells. The starting material was a blood sample, obtained at baseline and on day 111 from a kidney transplant recipient. CDR3 bases: TGTGCCAGCAGCCCCTTCTCCCTAGCGCCTAAAACCACCGGGGAGCTGTTTTTT. It translates to CASSPFSLAPKTTGELFF.